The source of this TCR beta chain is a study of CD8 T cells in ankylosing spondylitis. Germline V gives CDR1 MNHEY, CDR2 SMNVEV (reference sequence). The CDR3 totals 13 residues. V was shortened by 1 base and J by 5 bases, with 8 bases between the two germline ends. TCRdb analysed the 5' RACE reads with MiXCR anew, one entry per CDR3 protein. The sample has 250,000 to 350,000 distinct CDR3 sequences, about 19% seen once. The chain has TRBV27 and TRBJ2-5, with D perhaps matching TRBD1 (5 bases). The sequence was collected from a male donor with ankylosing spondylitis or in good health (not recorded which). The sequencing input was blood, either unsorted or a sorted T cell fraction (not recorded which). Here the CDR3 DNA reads TGTGCCAGCAGTTTATTTGGGGCCGAGACCCAGTACTTC. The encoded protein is CASSLFGAETQYF.